Below, 10 T cell receptor beta chains from the same sample are listed, as sequenced in a study of cytomegalovirus exposure and HLA in healthy donors. Amplification used 60 Vbeta primers and 13 Jbeta primers. Libraries were prepared by immunoSEQ multiplex PCR; TCRdb keeps only in-frame clonotypes and omits some of them. The sample shows 150,000 to 200,000 clones, approximately 80% of them seen only once. Sequencing used PBMCs. The source is a male donor in good health and CMV-seropositive.

This clone has a handful of counts. J is TRBJ2-1 and V is TRBV15; 7 positions agree with TRBD2. The CDR3 has 16 amino acids. After removal of 0 bases from V and 0 bases from J, the junction contained 2 bases not matched to a gene. Germline V gene sequence: CDR1 LNHNV, CDR2 YYDKDF (reference sequence). This CDR3 is CATSRDRGSSYNEQFF. CDR3 coding DNA: TGTGCCACCAGCAGAGATCGCGGGAGCTCCTACAATGAGCAGTTCTTC.

There are a few counts of this clone. This sequence joins TRBV7-8 and TRBJ2-2; D is perhaps TRBD2 (6 bases). The CDR3 has 14 amino acids. Trimming took off 8 bases at V and 1 base at J, with 11 bases between the two ends. Germline loops: CDR1 SGHVS, CDR2 FQNEAQ. The CDR3 nucleotides are TGTGCCAGCGGGAGGCCAGGGAACACCGGGGAGCTGTTTTTT. Its translation is CASGRPGNTGELFF.

The chain combines TRBV18 with TRBJ1-5, with D unclear. CDR1 and CDR2 (germline): KGHSH, LQKENI. The V end was cut by 5 bases, the J end by 0 bases, with 11 bases between. CDR3 length: 15 residues. Here the CDR3 reads CASSSTNPSNQPQHF. In DNA, the CDR3 is TGTGCCAGCTCATCCACTAATCCTAGCAATCAGCCCCAGCATTTT.

The chain uses TRBV4-1 and TRBJ2-7, with TRBD2 matching over 9 bases. The trim removed 0 bases at V and 2 bases at J, leaving 11 bases unmatched. This CDR3 spans 18 amino acids. Germline V lookup: CDR1 MGHRA, CDR2 YSYEKL. The CDR3 DNA sequence: TGCGCCAGCAGCCAAGATGGACCGGGACTAGCAATTACCTACGAGCAGTACTTC. This translates into CASSQDGPGLAITYEQYF.

The chain couples TRBV6-6 to TRBJ2-5, with 7 bases aligning to TRBD1. The V gene end was trimmed by 6 bases and the J gene end by 1 base; junction bases not matched to a gene: 5. The length of the CDR3 is 14 residues. CDR1 and CDR2 (germline): MNHNY, SVGAGI (reference sequence). The CDR3 loop reads CASRRQGVQETQYF. CDR3 nucleotide sequence: TGTGCCAGCAGGCGACAGGGCGTCCAAGAGACCCAGTACTTC.

The chain has TRBV28 and TRBJ2-1; the match to TRBD2 covers 10 bases. Looked up from germline, CDR1 is MDHEN and CDR2 is SYDVKM. CDR3 size: 15 residues. Losses at the gene ends were 5 bases for V and 8 bases for J; bases not matched to a gene: 9. CDR3 bases: TGTGCCAGCAGTCAAATAGCGGGAGGATTGCATGAGCAGTTCTTC. Its protein product is CASSQIAGGLHEQFF. The complete variable domain, with remaining parts taken from reference TRBV28 and TRBJ2-1, reads DVKVTQSSRYLVKRTGEKVFLECVQDMDHENMFWYRQDPGLGLRLIYFSYDVKMKEKGDIPEGYSVSREKKERFSLILESASTNQTSMYLCASSQIAGGLHEQFFGPGTRLTVL.

The gene calls are TRBV2 and TRBJ2-1; 10 nucleotides line up with TRBD1. The trim removed 6 bases at V and 2 bases at J, leaving 4 bases unmatched. This CDR3 spans 15 amino acids. Germline assignment: CDR1 SNHLY and CDR2 FYNNEI. The CDR3 reads CASRSGTGAYNEQFF. The CDR3 DNA reads as TGTGCCAGCAGGAGCGGGACAGGGGCCTACAATGAGCAGTTCTTC.

The rearrangement links TRBV27 to TRBJ1-6; D may be TRBD1 (6 bases). The CDR3 is 16 residues long. Trimming left V 4 bases short and J 4 bases short, with 14 bases between. Per the germline V gene, CDR1 is MNHEY and CDR2 is SMNVEV (reference sequence). CDR3: CASSSSSGTYNSPLHF. DNA of the CDR3: TGTGCCAGCAGTTCTTCATCTGGGACATATAATTCACCCCTCCACTTT.

The chain employs TRBV7-9 and TRBJ1-4, with D maybe TRBD1 (6 bases). The CDR3 totals 17 residues. Germline V gene sequence: CDR1 SEHNR, CDR2 FQNEAQ (reference sequence). V was trimmed by 5 bases and J by 0 bases, leaving 16 bases between them. As DNA, the CDR3 is TGTGCCAGCAGCCCCATGGCATGGACAGCAACTAATGAAAAACTGTTTTTT. Its translation is CASSPMAWTATNEKLFF.

V gene TRBV7-2 combines with J gene TRBJ2-5; tentatively, D is TRBD2 (6 bases). Germline lookup yields CDR1 SGHTA and CDR2 FQGNSA. The CDR3 spans 13 residues. V lost 0 bases, J lost 4 bases, and 6 bases lay in between. The CDR3 sequence is CASSLAGGETQYF. The DNA of the CDR3 is TGTGCCAGCAGCTTAGCGGGAGGAGAGACCCAGTACTTC.